These 7 T cell receptor beta chains originate from one sample sequenced in a study of OX40 agonist ivuxolimab in advanced cancers. Produced via immunoSEQ multiplex PCR; TCRdb's table is partial and in-frame only. The table lists around 46,000 clones, 75% to 90% of them singletons. The sample here was CD4+ or CD8+ T cells sorted from blood, taken in a trial of the OX40 agonist ivuxolimab. Receptors originate from an adult with an advanced solid tumor such as melanoma, head and neck, liver or kidney cancer.

V usage is TRBV28 and J usage is TRBJ2-7; tentative D call: TRBD2 (6 bases). Trimming removed 5 bases at V and 5 bases at J, with 19 bases between. CDR3 length: 15 residues. The germline gives CDR1 MDHEN, CDR2 SYDVKM. This chain's CDR3 is CASSTSVGGGHEQYF. CDR3 nucleotide sequence: TGTGCCAGCAGTACTAGTGTGGGGGGAGGCCACGAGCAGTACTTC. The whole variable domain, remainder taken from reference TRBV28 and TRBJ2-7, is DVKVTQSSRYLVKRTGEKVFLECVQDMDHENMFWYRQDPGLGLRLIYFSYDVKMKEKGDIPEGYSVSREKKERFSLILESASTNQTSMYLCASSTSVGGGHEQYFGPGTRLTVT.

The rearrangement joins TRBV19 to TRBJ2-7; maybe TRBD1 (6 bases). V was trimmed by 0 bases and J by 1 base, leaving 10 bases between them. This CDR3 is built from 15 residues. Looked up from germline, CDR1 is LNHDA and CDR2 is SQIVND (reference sequence). The CDR3 DNA reads TGTGCCAGTAGTATAGAGGGGGCTGCTTCCTACGAGCAGTACTTC. Residues: CASSIEGAASYEQYF. The variable domain in full, with the rest retrieved from reference TRBV19 and TRBJ2-7, is DGGITQSPKYLFRKEGQNVTLSCEQNLNHDAMYWYRQDPGQGLRLIYYSQIVNDFQKGDIAEGYSVSREKKESFPLTVTSAQKNPTAFYLCASSIEGAASYEQYFGPGTRLTVT.

The rearrangement joins TRBV10-3 to TRBJ2-3; TRBD2 matches 8 bases. CDR1 is ENHRY, CDR2 SYGVKD, per germline. The J segment lost 6 bases and the V segment lost 11 bases, leaving 10 bases of the junction unmatched. The CDR3 has 13 residues. CDR3 sequence (DNA): TGTGCCCTCCGGGGGGGGGCGTCGGATACGCAGTATTTT. Residues: CALRGGASDTQYF.

In its sample, this clone was seen once. This chain connects TRBV11-3 to TRBJ2-3; D gene ambiguous. The germline V gene has CDR1 SGHNT and CDR2 YENEEA. The V end lost 5 bases, the J end lost 0 bases, and 6 bases lay between the germline ends. There are 13 residues in the CDR3. The chain's CDR3 is CASSQLSTDTQYF. The CDR3 nucleotides are TGTGCCAGCAGCCAACTTAGCACAGATACGCAGTATTTT.

The rearrangement joins TRBV10-1 to TRBJ2-3; D might be TRBD1 (5 bases). Germline V CDR1 and CDR2: WNHNN, SYGVQD (reference sequence). Trimming removed 0 bases from V and 4 bases from J, with 20 bases in between. The CDR3 sequence is 18 residues long. The CDR3 loop reads CASSESTSTSQGPDTQYF. The DNA for the CDR3 is TGCGCCAGCAGTGAGTCGACTTCTACCTCCCAGGGCCCAGATACGCAGTATTTT.

The chain combines TRBV27 with TRBJ2-5; D not resolved. Germline CDR1 reads MNHEY; CDR2 reads SMNVEV (reference sequence). With 0 bases removed from V and 8 bases from J, the gap between germline ends came to 10 bases. CDR3 length: 13 amino acids. The CDR3 nucleotides are TGTGCCAGCAGTTTATCTTTCATGGACACCCAGTACTTC. Translation: CASSLSFMDTQYF.

V and J are TRBV11-2 and TRBJ2-1, with TRBD2 identical over 10 bases. CDR3 length: 16 residues. With V trimmed by 3 bases and J by 2 bases, 4 bases remained unmatched. Germline V CDR1 and CDR2: SGHAT, FQNNGV. Here the CDR3 reads CASSFQTSGPYNEQFF. The CDR3 DNA reads TGTGCCAGCAGCTTCCAGACTAGCGGGCCCTACAATGAGCAGTTCTTC.